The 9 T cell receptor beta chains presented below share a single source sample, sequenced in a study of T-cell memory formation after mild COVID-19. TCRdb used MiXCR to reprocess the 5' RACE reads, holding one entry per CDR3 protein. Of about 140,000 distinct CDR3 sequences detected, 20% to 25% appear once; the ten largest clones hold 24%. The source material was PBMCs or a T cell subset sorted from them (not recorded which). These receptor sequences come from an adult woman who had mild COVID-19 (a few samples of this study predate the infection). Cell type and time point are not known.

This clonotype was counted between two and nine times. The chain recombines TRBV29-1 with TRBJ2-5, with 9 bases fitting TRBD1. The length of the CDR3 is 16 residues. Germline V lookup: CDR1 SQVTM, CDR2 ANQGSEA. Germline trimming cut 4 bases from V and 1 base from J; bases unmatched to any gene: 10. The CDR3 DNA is TGCAGCGTTGTGGACGCCGGGACAGGGATCCAAGAGACCCAGTACTTC. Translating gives CSVVDAGTGIQETQYF.

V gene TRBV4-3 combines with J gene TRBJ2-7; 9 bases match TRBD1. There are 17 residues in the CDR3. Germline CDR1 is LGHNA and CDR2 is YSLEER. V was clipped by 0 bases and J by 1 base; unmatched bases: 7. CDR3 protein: CASSQEGTGYGSYEQYF. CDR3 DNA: TGCGCCAGCAGCCAAGAGGGGACAGGGTACGGTTCCTACGAGCAGTACTTC.

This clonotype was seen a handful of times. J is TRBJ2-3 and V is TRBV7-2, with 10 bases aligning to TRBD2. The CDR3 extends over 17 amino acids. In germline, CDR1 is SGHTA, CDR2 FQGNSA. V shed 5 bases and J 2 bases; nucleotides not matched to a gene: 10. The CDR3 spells CASSISGTSVSTDTQYF. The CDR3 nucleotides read TGTGCCAGCAGCATCTCCGGGACTAGCGTTTCCACAGATACGCAGTATTTT.

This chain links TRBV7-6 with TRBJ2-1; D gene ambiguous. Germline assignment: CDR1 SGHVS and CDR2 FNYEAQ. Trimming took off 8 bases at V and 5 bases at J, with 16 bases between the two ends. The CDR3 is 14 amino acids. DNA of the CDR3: TGTGCCAGCGCCGTCCCCAAAGGGAACAATGAGCAGTTCTTC. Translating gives CASAVPKGNNEQFF.

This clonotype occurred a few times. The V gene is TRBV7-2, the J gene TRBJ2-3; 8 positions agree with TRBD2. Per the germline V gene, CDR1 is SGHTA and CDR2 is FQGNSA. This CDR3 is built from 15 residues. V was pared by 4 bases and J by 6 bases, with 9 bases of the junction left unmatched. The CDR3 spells CASSSPERGWDTQYF. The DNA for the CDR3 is TGTGCCAGCAGCTCCCCTGAGCGGGGGTGGGATACGCAGTATTTT.

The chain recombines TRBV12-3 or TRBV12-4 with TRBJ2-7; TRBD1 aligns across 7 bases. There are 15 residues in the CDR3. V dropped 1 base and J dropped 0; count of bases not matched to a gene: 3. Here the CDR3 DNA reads TGTGCCAGCAGTTTAGGGACAGGACCCTCCTACGAGCAGTACTTC. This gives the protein CASSLGTGPSYEQYF.

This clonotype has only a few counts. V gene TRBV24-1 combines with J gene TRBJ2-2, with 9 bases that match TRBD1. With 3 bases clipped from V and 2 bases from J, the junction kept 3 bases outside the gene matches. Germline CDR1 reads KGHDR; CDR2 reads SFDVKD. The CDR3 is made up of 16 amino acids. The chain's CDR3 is CATSDPDRGNTGELFF. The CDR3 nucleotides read TGTGCCACCAGTGATCCGGACAGGGGAAACACCGGGGAGCTGTTTTTT.

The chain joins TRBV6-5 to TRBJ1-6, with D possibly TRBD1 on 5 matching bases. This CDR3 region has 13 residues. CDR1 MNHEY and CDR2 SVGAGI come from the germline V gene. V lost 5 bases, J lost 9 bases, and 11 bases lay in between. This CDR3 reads CASSIQGSSPLHF. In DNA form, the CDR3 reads TGTGCCAGCAGTATTCAGGGAAGTTCACCCCTCCACTTT.

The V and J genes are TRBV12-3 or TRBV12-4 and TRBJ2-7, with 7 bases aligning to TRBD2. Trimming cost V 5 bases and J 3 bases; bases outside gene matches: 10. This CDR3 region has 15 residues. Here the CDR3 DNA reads TGTGCCAGCAGTGCCGTAGGAAGCGGGATCTACGAGCAGTACTTC. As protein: CASSAVGSGIYEQYF.